This T cell receptor (beta chain) stems from a study of cytomegalovirus exposure and HLA in healthy donors. Study overall: It was reported in a later analysis that the 120 validation repertoires used the same platform as the roughly 700 first-cohort repertoires. Study-wide results and limits: Most observed TCR sequences were rare, whereas some public TCRs were detected in many donors. According to the study, 160 or so TCR beta chains were cytomegalovirus-associated.

This CDR3 is built from 16 residues. Germline CDR1 reads LNHDA; CDR2 reads SQIVND (reference sequence). J lost 8 bases, V lost 6 bases, and 14 bases had no gene match. As to this clone: Its antigen is currently unknown.

The method was immunoSEQ multiplex PCR; TCRdb's version includes in-frame clones alone and lacks a portion of them. The sample lists roughly 120,000 clones, roughly 83% occurring once. Sequencing input: PBMCs. The chain couples TRBV19 to TRBJ1-4; TRBD1 aligns across 8 bases. This clonotype was obtained from a man younger than 30 in good health and CMV-seronegative. CDR3 in DNA: TGTGCCAGTAGCCGGAAACCGGGACAGGTGTTGGAAAAACTGTTTTTT. It yields the protein CASSRKPGQVLEKLFF. The complete variable domain, with remaining parts taken from reference TRBV19 and TRBJ1-4, reads DGGITQSPKYLFRKEGQNVTLSCEQNLNHDAMYWYRQDPGQGLRLIYYSQIVNDFQKGDIAEGYSVSREKKESFPLTVTSAQKNPTAFYLCASSRKPGQVLEKLFFGSGTQLSVL.